The subject of this entry is one TCR beta chain. Trimming cost V 4 bases and J 5 bases; bases outside gene matches: 14. The CDR3 is 16 amino acids. From germline, CDR1 is SGHRS and CDR2 YFSETQ. Methods used by the authors: Scientists estimated how many nucleated cells there were by amplifying reference gene primers. The repertoire was sequenced with immunoSEQ multiplex PCR; TCRdb's copy has only in-frame clones and lacks some. The D gene and trimming were derived from the DNA, and the V and J assignments and clone size from that table. The sample has about 230,000 clones, approximately 87% seen once. The data belong to a study of blood T cell repertoires in COVID-19. Study-wide background: The origin of the acute and convalescent COVID-19 samples was the United States, Italy and Spain. Nucleic acid was either cDNA or gDNA, and it came from T cells, B-cell-depleted T cells, or PBMCs.

This sequence was found in a woman aged 65 to 85 with active or convalescent COVID-19. The source material was peripheral blood. The chain links TRBV5-1 to TRBJ1-2; 7 bases align to TRBD1. The CDR3 DNA follows: TGCGCCAGCAGCCCGACAAACCGGGACAGTATTTATGGCTACACCTTC. This gives the protein CASSPTNRDSIYGYTF.